This T cell receptor beta chain comes out of a study of cytomegalovirus exposure and HLA in healthy donors. This clone came up a few times. Its antigen is currently unknown. From germline, CDR1 is SGHRS and CDR2 YFSETQ. Trimming took 1 base from V and 6 from J; bases not matched to a gene: 9. The CDR3 runs to 16 residues. Amplification used 60 Vbeta primers and 13 Jbeta primers. TCRdb's table, derived via immunoSEQ multiplex PCR, lists solely in-frame clones and lacks some. The sample records 200,000 or so clones, roughly 70% being singletons. Whole-study results and caveats: The study labeled 150 to 200 TCR beta chains cytomegalovirus-associated. Donors belonging to an Asian-associated ancestry cluster reportedly showed fewer N-insertions in productive TCRs than the 666-donor mean, according to what a later analysis found. Most subjects' HLA-A and HLA-B alleles were reportedly predicted from TCR beta sequences. Productive status was seen about 90% or about 30% of the time for most TCR beta V segments in an earlier analysis.

The receptor was isolated from a man between 40 and 49 years old in good health and CMV-seropositive. The specimen sequenced was PBMCs. The V call is TRBV5-1, the J call TRBJ1-4, with 7 bases matching TRBD1. CDR3 sequence (DNA): TGCGCCAGCAGCTTGCCCCGACAGGGAAGTGATGAAAAACTGTTTTTT. Its translation: CASSLPRQGSDEKLFF.